The rows below give T cell receptor beta chains drawn from one sample of a study of T cells after posttransplantation cyclophosphamide. Sequencing used immunoSEQ multiplex PCR; TCRdb keeps in-frame clones, though not all of them. The counts give more than 7,000 clones, none of them seen only once; approximately 6% is held by the top ten. Sample: PBMCs, taken after an allogeneic stem cell transplant with post-transplant cyclophosphamide. These receptors originate from a male patient aged 30 to 40 who received an allogeneic stem cell transplant from an unrelated donor, was CMV-positive, and had acute and chronic GVHD. The graft donor may have contributed some T cells. The conserved cysteine and the conserved F or W are not part of the CDR3 here. Each record gives: D gene, CDR3 length, J gene, V gene, CDR3 protein. The D gene is left open where the match is weak.

d_gene: TRBD2; len: 13; j_gene: TRBJ2-2; v_gene: TRBV4-3; CDR3aa: ASSLSGGNTGELF
d_gene: .; len: 13; j_gene: TRBJ1-1; v_gene: TRBV4-3; CDR3aa: ASSQDQGMGAEAF
d_gene: .; len: 11; j_gene: TRBJ2-7; v_gene: TRBV7-2; CDR3aa: ASSFPGQYEQY
d_gene: .; len: 11; j_gene: TRBJ1-5; v_gene: TRBV7-8; CDR3aa: ASRSGHNQPQH
d_gene: TRBD1; len: 14; j_gene: TRBJ1-5; v_gene: TRBV5-1; CDR3aa: ASSLEGQGNNQPQH
d_gene: .; len: 11; j_gene: TRBJ1-2; v_gene: TRBV12-3/TRBV12-4; CDR3aa: ASSLAGAGGYT
d_gene: TRBD1; len: 13; j_gene: TRBJ2-3; v_gene: TRBV11-2; CDR3aa: ASSPRGRGTDTQY
d_gene: TRBD1; len: 12; j_gene: TRBJ1-5; v_gene: TRBV4-3; CDR3aa: ASSENRGEQPQH
d_gene: TRBD2; len: 13; j_gene: TRBJ2-1; v_gene: TRBV6-2/TRBV6-3; CDR3aa: ASSYGTGLATEQF
d_gene: .; len: 12; j_gene: TRBJ2-1; v_gene: TRBV5-1; CDR3aa: ASSLVGAANEQF
d_gene: .; len: 14; j_gene: TRBJ2-2; v_gene: TRBV7-2; CDR3aa: ASSLARGASTGELF
d_gene: .; len: 11; j_gene: TRBJ1-1; v_gene: TRBV6-2/TRBV6-3; CDR3aa: ASIIGGNTEAF
d_gene: .; len: 13; j_gene: TRBJ2-3; v_gene: TRBV6-1; CDR3aa: ASSEYRLVYGTQY
d_gene: .; len: 10; j_gene: TRBJ1-2; v_gene: TRBV5-1; CDR3aa: ASSFYNYGYT
d_gene: .; len: 14; j_gene: TRBJ2-1; v_gene: TRBV4-3; CDR3aa: ASSQHTSNSYNEQF
d_gene: TRBD1; len: 12; j_gene: TRBJ1-1; v_gene: TRBV4-3; CDR3aa: ASSQDRGSTEAF
d_gene: TRBD1; len: 11; j_gene: TRBJ1-5; v_gene: TRBV6-2/TRBV6-3; CDR3aa: ASRDRVNQPQH
d_gene: .; len: 13; j_gene: TRBJ2-5; v_gene: TRBV11-3; CDR3aa: ASSSPRMTQETQY
d_gene: .; len: 11; j_gene: TRBJ1-5; v_gene: TRBV5-1; CDR3aa: ASSPGSNQPQH
d_gene: TRBD2; len: 15; j_gene: TRBJ2-5; v_gene: TRBV7-2; CDR3aa: ASIPKRLAGGRETQY
d_gene: .; len: 12; j_gene: TRBJ2-7; v_gene: TRBV5-1; CDR3aa: ASSPGSQAYEQY
d_gene: .; len: 14; j_gene: TRBJ2-7; v_gene: TRBV5-6; CDR3aa: ASSLSPGSPSYEQY
d_gene: TRBD1; len: 11; j_gene: TRBJ1-2; v_gene: TRBV12-3/TRBV12-4; CDR3aa: ASSGYRGYGYT
d_gene: .; len: 13; j_gene: TRBJ1-2; v_gene: TRBV5-5; CDR3aa: ASSSRAGAGYGYT
d_gene: .; len: 12; j_gene: TRBJ2-1; v_gene: TRBV7-9; CDR3aa: ASSLGPGYNEQF
d_gene: TRBD1; len: 12; j_gene: TRBJ2-7; v_gene: TRBV12-3/TRBV12-4; CDR3aa: ASSLRTGGAEQY
d_gene: TRBD2; len: 17; j_gene: TRBJ2-1; v_gene: TRBV7-2; CDR3aa: ASSLVALAGGDRNNEQF
d_gene: .; len: 10; j_gene: TRBJ2-7; v_gene: TRBV28; CDR3aa: ASSPGLYEQY
d_gene: TRBD2; len: 15; j_gene: TRBJ2-5; v_gene: TRBV7-9; CDR3aa: ASSLWRLAGGQETQY
d_gene: .; len: 16; j_gene: TRBJ1-1; v_gene: TRBV4-3; CDR3aa: ASSQGFGGQFMNTEAF
d_gene: .; len: 10; j_gene: TRBJ1-1; v_gene: TRBV29-1; CDR3aa: SVRAGHTEAF
d_gene: .; len: 12; j_gene: TRBJ1-2; v_gene: TRBV6-5; CDR3aa: ASNPSGGPYGYT
d_gene: .; len: 11; j_gene: TRBJ2-7; v_gene: TRBV7-2; CDR3aa: ASSLQDAYEQY
d_gene: TRBD1; len: 13; j_gene: TRBJ2-1; v_gene: TRBV4-3; CDR3aa: ASSPAGQAYNEQF
d_gene: TRBD1; len: 16; j_gene: TRBJ2-2; v_gene: TRBV5-1; CDR3aa: ASSPIRDRGLNTGELF
d_gene: TRBD1; len: 12; j_gene: TRBJ2-7; v_gene: TRBV7-6; CDR3aa: ASSLGQGGYEQY
d_gene: .; len: 15; j_gene: TRBJ2-7; v_gene: TRBV4-1; CDR3aa: ASSSDPRGPNSYEQY
d_gene: .; len: 14; j_gene: TRBJ1-3; v_gene: TRBV5-4; CDR3aa: ASSLGGQFSGNTIY
d_gene: TRBD2; len: 11; j_gene: TRBJ2-3; v_gene: TRBV25-1; CDR3aa: ASTKREVDTQY
d_gene: TRBD1; len: 11; j_gene: TRBJ1-5; v_gene: TRBV14; CDR3aa: ASSKTGGQPQH
d_gene: .; len: 9; j_gene: TRBJ2-5; v_gene: TRBV11-3; CDR3aa: ASSRGETQY
d_gene: .; len: 14; j_gene: TRBJ2-2; v_gene: TRBV12-5; CDR3aa: ASGLVLKSNTGELF
d_gene: .; len: 13; j_gene: TRBJ1-1; v_gene: TRBV9; CDR3aa: ASSVDPGRNTEAF
d_gene: TRBD2; len: 12; j_gene: TRBJ2-1; v_gene: TRBV6-5; CDR3aa: ASSLRTSANEQF
d_gene: .; len: 12; j_gene: TRBJ1-1; v_gene: TRBV5-1; CDR3aa: ASSLGDMNTEAF
d_gene: TRBD1; len: 15; j_gene: TRBJ1-2; v_gene: TRBV19; CDR3aa: ASRSRGGQGAGYGYT
d_gene: TRBD2; len: 14; j_gene: TRBJ2-7; v_gene: TRBV19; CDR3aa: ASSDRTSGGAYEQY
d_gene: .; len: 16; j_gene: TRBJ2-4; v_gene: TRBV12-5; CDR3aa: ASGNTGTVNLAKNIQY
d_gene: TRBD1; len: 13; j_gene: TRBJ2-7; v_gene: TRBV4-1; CDR3aa: ASSQLTDRGNEQY
d_gene: TRBD1; len: 12; j_gene: TRBJ2-7; v_gene: TRBV6-2/TRBV6-3; CDR3aa: ASSPGQGAYEQY
d_gene: TRBD1; len: 12; j_gene: TRBJ2-2; v_gene: TRBV19; CDR3aa: ASKDRGLTGELF
d_gene: TRBD2; len: 16; j_gene: TRBJ2-5; v_gene: TRBV7-7; CDR3aa: ASSLGGLAGGIQETQY
d_gene: .; len: 10; j_gene: TRBJ2-3; v_gene: TRBV10-1; CDR3aa: ASSYSTDTQY
d_gene: .; len: 13; j_gene: TRBJ2-3; v_gene: TRBV7-8; CDR3aa: ASSLDGQRTDTQY
d_gene: TRBD2; len: 14; j_gene: TRBJ2-7; v_gene: TRBV7-2; CDR3aa: ASSRAGLAGTGEQY
d_gene: TRBD1; len: 13; j_gene: TRBJ1-3; v_gene: TRBV19; CDR3aa: ASSVKGADGNTIY
d_gene: .; len: 13; j_gene: TRBJ2-2; v_gene: TRBV4-3; CDR3aa: ASSQDLGPTGELF